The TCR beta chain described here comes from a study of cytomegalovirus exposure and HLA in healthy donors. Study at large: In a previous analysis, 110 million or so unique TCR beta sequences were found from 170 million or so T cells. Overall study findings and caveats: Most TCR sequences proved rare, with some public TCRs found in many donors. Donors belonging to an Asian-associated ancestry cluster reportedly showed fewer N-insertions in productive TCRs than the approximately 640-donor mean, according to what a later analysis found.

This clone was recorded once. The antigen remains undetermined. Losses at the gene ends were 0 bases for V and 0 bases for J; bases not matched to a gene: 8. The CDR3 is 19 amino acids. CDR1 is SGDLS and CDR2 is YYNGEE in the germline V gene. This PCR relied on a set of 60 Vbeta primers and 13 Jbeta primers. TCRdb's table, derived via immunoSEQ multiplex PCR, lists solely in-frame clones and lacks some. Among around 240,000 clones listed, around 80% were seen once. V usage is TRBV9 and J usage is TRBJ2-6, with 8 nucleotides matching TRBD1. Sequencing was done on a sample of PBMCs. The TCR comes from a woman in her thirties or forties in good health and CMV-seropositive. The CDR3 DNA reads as TGTGCCAGCAGCGTAGCCCGGACAGGGCAGAGCTCTGGGGCCAACGTCCTGACTTTC. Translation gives CASSVARTGQSSGANVLTF.